The 16 T cell receptor beta chains below come from one sample, sequenced in a study of regulatory T cells in long-lasting Graves disease. Documented time point: newly diagnosed GD, antithyroid drugs for less than 3 months. PBMC-extracted RNA yielded the TCR library. Through Arm-PCR of CDR3 regions and iRepertoire HTBI primers, TCR beta libraries were built. TCRdb processed the multiplex PCR reads anew with MiXCR; each CDR3 protein has one entry. This table has some 320,000 distinct CDR3 sequences, 15% to 20% appearing once. The sample was peripheral blood mononuclear cells (PBMCs), taken at new diagnosis, from a patient treated with antithyroid drugs. The receptors were gathered from a female donor with Graves disease.

This clonotype was recorded at least ten times. The chain is built from TRBV30 and TRBJ1-5; D remains ambiguous. This CDR3 region has 17 residues. Germline loops: CDR1 GTSNPN, CDR2 SVGIG (reference sequence). V was cut by 0 bases and J by 0 bases, with 15 bases left in between. CDR3 amino acids: CAWSVSRISYSNQPQHF. CDR3 DNA: TGTGCCTGGAGTGTAAGCCGTATCAGTTATAGCAATCAGCCCCAGCATTTT.

The chain recombines TRBV5-1 with TRBJ1-3; the match to TRBD1 covers 7 bases. Germline CDR1 and CDR2: SGHRS and YFSETQ. V shed 0 bases and J 3 bases; nucleotides not matched to a gene: 6. The CDR3 has 16 amino acids. CDR3 in amino acids: CASSLAGGLSGNTIYF. CDR3 coding DNA: TGCGCCAGCAGCTTGGCAGGGGGATTAAGTGGAAACACCATATATTTT. Variable domain in full (rest from reference TRBV5-1 and TRBJ1-3): KAGVTQTPRYLIKTRGQQVTLSCSPISGHRSVSWYQQTPGQGLQFLFEYFSETQRNKGNFPGRFSGRQFSNSRSEMNVSTLELGDSALYLCASSLAGGLSGNTIYFGEGSWLTVV.

Many counts were recorded for this clonotype. This chain connects TRBV20-1 to TRBJ2-7; D may correspond to TRBD1 or TRBD2 (5 bases each). This CDR3 is built from 14 residues. The V gene lost 3 bases and the J gene lost 1 base, with 13 bases spanning the gap. Germline assignment: CDR1 DFQATT and CDR2 SNEGSKA (reference sequence). This chain's CDR3 is CSASPRDPSYEQYF. In DNA, the CDR3 is TGCAGTGCTAGTCCCCGGGACCCGTCCTACGAGCAGTACTTC.

In this sample, this clonotype turned up many times. This sequence joins TRBV6-5 and TRBJ1-2; D perhaps matches TRBD1 (5 bases). Germline CDR1 reads MNHEY; CDR2 reads SVGAGI. Trimming took off 0 bases at V and 6 bases at J, with 11 bases between the two ends. CDR3 length: 14 residues. The CDR3 loop is CASSYSGGANGYTF. The CDR3 nucleotides read TGTGCCAGCAGTTACTCAGGAGGGGCCAATGGCTACACCTTC.

This clonotype was counted between two and nine times. This could be a read error, since a much larger clone is one nucleotide away. V gene TRBV30 combines with J gene TRBJ1-1, with D unresolved. The germline gives CDR1 GTSNPN, CDR2 SVGIG (reference sequence). This CDR3 is built from 12 residues. The CDR3 loop reads CAWSVGGTEPFF. The CDR3 DNA follows: TGTGCCTGGAGTGTAGGAGGCACTGAACCTTTCTTT.

The chain has TRBV20-1 and TRBJ2-1; TRBD1 aligns across 8 bases. Germline CDR1 is DFQATT and CDR2 is SNEGSKA (reference sequence). The CDR3 totals 16 residues. V was pared by 2 bases and J by 1 base, with 7 bases of the junction left unmatched. The CDR3 DNA follows: TGCAGTGCTAGAACAAAACAGGGGGAGTCCTACAATGAGCAGTTCTTC. Protein product: CSARTKQGESYNEQFF.

This clonotype occurred many times. The genes are TRBV19 and TRBJ1-5; TRBD1 is a possible D gene (5 bases). Germline V gene data show CDR1 as LNHDA and CDR2 as SQIVND (reference sequence). This CDR3 has 14 amino acids. The V gene lost 6 bases and the J gene lost 7 bases, with 16 bases spanning the gap. DNA of the CDR3: TGTGCCAGTAGGCGGGGGTCCAGGAGGCAGCCCCAGCATTTT. This codes for CASRRGSRRQPQHF.

DNA of the CDR3: TGTGCCACCAGCAGAGAAGGGTTGGAGGTGAACACTGAAGCTTTCTTT. Translated: CATSREGLEVNTEAFF. V and J are TRBV15 and TRBJ1-1; no definite D call. Trimming took 0 bases from V and 0 from J, leaving 11 bases between them. The CDR3 has 16 amino acids. The V gene's germline CDR1 is LNHNV and CDR2 YYDKDF (reference sequence). The full variable domain, with the rest looked up from reference TRBV15 and TRBJ1-1, is DAMVIQNPRYQVTQFGKPVTLSCSQTLNHNVMYWYQQKSSQAPKLLFHYYDKDFNNEADTPDNFQSRRPNTSFCFLDIRSPGLGDTAMYLCATSREGLEVNTEAFFGQGTRLTVV.

This clonotype was counted many times. This may stem from a read error, because a much larger clone lies one nucleotide away. This sequence joins TRBV2 and TRBJ2-1; 8 nucleotides align to TRBD1. Germline CDR1 SNHLY, CDR2 FYNNEI. Trimming took 8 bases from V and 4 from J; bases not matched to a gene: 7. The CDR3 covers 14 residues. The CDR3 reads CASSPGQAYNEQFF. The CDR3 nucleotides read TGTGCCAGCTCACCGGGACAGGCGTACAATGAGCAGTTCTTC.

This clonotype was observed at least ten times. The gene calls are TRBV29-1 and TRBJ2-7; D possibly uses TRBD1 or TRBD2 (6 bases each). Germline CDR1 and CDR2: SQVTM and ANQGSEA. The CDR3 runs 13 residues. The V gene lost 2 bases and the J gene lost 0 bases, with 8 bases spanning the gap. This CDR3 is CSVERGDSYEQYF. CDR3 nucleotide sequence: TGCAGCGTTGAAAGGGGGGACTCCTACGAGCAGTACTTC.

This clonotype was seen more than once but under ten times. The chain links TRBV6-1 to TRBJ2-4; the match to TRBD2 covers 9 bases. CDR1 is MNHNS, CDR2 SASEGT, per germline. J was trimmed by 7 bases and V by 5 bases; bases with no gene match: 6. CDR3 size: 14 residues. The CDR3 coding sequence is TGTGCCAGCAGTACGGGACTAGCATCGAACATTCAGTACTTC. Translation: CASSTGLASNIQYF.

The V call is TRBV2, the J call TRBJ2-7, with D perhaps TRBD1 (5 bases). This CDR3 region has 14 residues. CDR1 is SNHLY, CDR2 FYNNEI, per germline. V dropped 8 bases and J dropped 2 bases, with 16 bases sitting between them. The CDR3, as DNA: TGTGCCAGCCGTGGCGACAGTAAAGCCTACGAGCAGTACTTC. Residues: CASRGDSKAYEQYF.

This clonotype showed up many times. This chain links TRBV6-1 with TRBJ1-1, with D possibly being TRBD1 (5 bases). The CDR3 length is 13 residues. In germline, CDR1 is MNHNS, CDR2 SASEGT. V was pared by 5 bases and J by 6 bases, with 13 bases between. CDR3 nucleotide sequence: TGTGCCAGCAGTCAGGGCATACAACCTGAAGCTTTCTTT. It codes for CASSQGIQPEAFF.

The table lists this clonotype with many counts. The chain has TRBV7-3 and TRBJ2-7; a weak D match, TRBD2 (6 bases). V gave up 5 bases and J gave up 6 bases, with 23 bases separating them. The CDR3 contains 16 residues. CDR1 and CDR2 from the germline V gene are SGHTA and FQGTGA. The CDR3 DNA is TGTGCCAGCAGCCCAGCCGCCGGTCGGGAGAAGCGCGAGCAGTACTTC. Amino acids: CASSPAAGREKREQYF.

This clonotype showed up many times. The chain uses TRBV11-2 and TRBJ2-3, with 10 bases lining up with TRBD2. Trimming removed 0 bases from V and 6 bases from J; junction bases left unmatched: 6. Germline-derived CDR1 and CDR2 are SGHAT and FQNNGV. The CDR3 totals 16 residues. CDR3 sequence: CASSLEASGRIDTQYF. The CDR3, as DNA: TGTGCCAGCAGCTTAGAGGCTAGCGGGAGAATCGATACGCAGTATTTT.

This clonotype was recorded many times. The chain is built from TRBV2 and TRBJ1-1, with D unresolved. Germline CDR1 and CDR2: SNHLY and FYNNEI. This CDR3 is 17 amino acids long. V lost 0 bases, J lost 0 bases, and 14 bases lay in between. The CDR3 spells CASSEASSGIMNTEAFF. The CDR3 nucleotides are TGTGCCAGCAGTGAAGCTTCGTCGGGGATCATGAACACTGAAGCTTTCTTT.